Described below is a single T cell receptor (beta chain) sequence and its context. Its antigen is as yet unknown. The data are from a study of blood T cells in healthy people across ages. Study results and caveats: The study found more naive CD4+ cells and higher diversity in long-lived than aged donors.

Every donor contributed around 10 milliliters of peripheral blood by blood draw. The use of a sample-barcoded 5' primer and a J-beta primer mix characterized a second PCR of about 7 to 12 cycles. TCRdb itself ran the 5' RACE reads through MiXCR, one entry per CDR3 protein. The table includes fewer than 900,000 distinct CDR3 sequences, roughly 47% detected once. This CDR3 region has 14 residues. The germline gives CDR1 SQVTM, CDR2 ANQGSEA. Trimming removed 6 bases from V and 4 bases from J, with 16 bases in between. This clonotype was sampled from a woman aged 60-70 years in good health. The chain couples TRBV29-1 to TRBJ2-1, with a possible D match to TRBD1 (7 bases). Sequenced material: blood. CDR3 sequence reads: CSVAGTAIYNEQFF. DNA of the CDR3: TGCAGCGTCGCGGGGACAGCCATATACAATGAGCAGTTCTTC.